This T cell receptor beta chain comes out of a study of control samples from healthy donors and cancer patients (dated by TCRdb to about 2020). As for this clone: Its antigen remains unidentified. There are no base qualities to consult, and no much larger clone falls within one base.

Looking up the germline V gene (reference sequence) yields CDR1 LNHDA and CDR2 SQIVND. Unmatched junction bases come to 10, with V trimmed by 5 bases and J by 9 bases. The CDR3 holds 15 amino acids from the cysteine to the phenylalanine. The retained sequence is limited to the CDR3, 45 bases, with the frame set at the first base. Receptors were amplified or captured by the immunoSEQ multiplex PCR assay. The table comes from immuneACCESS by way of TCRdb, which keeps in-frame sequences with V and J called. Part of the clones is missing from these tables; in studies checked, under half for an unresolved V gene and the rest for unknown reasons. The sample includes tens of thousands of clones, with approximately 95% observed a single time. About 1.5% of the sample goes to the ten largest clones.

This clonotype was obtained from a woman under 40 in good health. Recombination joined TRBV19 with TRBJ1-6, with 7 bases matching TRBD1. Sequencing was performed on blood. The DNA reads TGTGCCAGTAGTTGGGGGACAGCAATTAGTTCACCCCTCCACTTT. This translates into CASSWGTAISSPLHF. The variable domain in full, with residues beyond the CDR3 obtained from the reference TRBV19 and TRBJ1-6 genes, is DGGITQSPKYLFRKEGQNVTLSCEQNLNHDAMYWYRQDPGQGLRLIYYSQIVNDFQKGDIAEGYSVSREKKESFPLTVTSAQKNPTAFYLCASSWGTAISSPLHFGNGTRLTVT.